This TCR beta chain was documented in a study of control samples from healthy donors and cancer patients (dated by TCRdb to about 2020). Points on this clone: Its antigen is still unknown. No quality values exist for individual bases; no much larger clone is one base distant.

For this chain, trimming is 4 bases at the V end and 6 bases at the J end, and the number of junction bases without a gene match is 8. The CDR3 sequence holds 15 residues, the cysteine and phenylalanine included. Of the read, only the CDR3 DNA is kept; its 45 bases are in frame from base 1. The germline V gene sets CDR1 to MNHEY and CDR2 to SVGAGI. Library method: the immunoSEQ multiplex PCR assay. TCRdb took over this immuneACCESS table, retaining in-frame rearrangements with V and J assigned. Such tables are incomplete; in checked studies, under half of the missing clones stem from an unresolved V gene, and the remainder is unexplained. This sample holds about 110,000 clones; around 80% were observed only once. Approximately 7% of the sample is taken by the ten largest.

This clonotype originated in a man in his late teens or twenties in good health. The V and J genes are TRBV6-5 and TRBJ1-5; the junction holds 8 bases that match TRBD1. Material for sequencing was blood. The CDR3 corresponds to CASSFRTGTGQPQHF. The DNA sequence is as follows: TGTGCCAGCAGTTTCCGGACAGGGACGGGTCAGCCCCAGCATTTT.